This T cell receptor beta chain was captured by sequencing in a study of cytomegalovirus exposure and HLA in healthy donors. Study as a whole: Approximately 180 million T cells yielded 117 million unique TCR beta sequences in earlier analysis. Study-wide results and limits: Presence/absence analyses rested on an assumption that sequencing depth was roughly uniform across donors. Being productive about 87% or about 30% of the time was typical of most TCR beta V segments in an earlier analysis. In a later analysis, compared with equally common non-associated chains, HLA-associated beta chains were more expanded.

In the case of this clone: Its antigen remains unidentified.

Primers for the PCR totalled 60 Vbeta and 13 Jbeta. Produced via immunoSEQ multiplex PCR; TCRdb's table is partial and in-frame only. Of fewer than 200,000 clones in the sample, roughly 85% were seen once. Input material: PBMCs. The clonotype was recovered from a male donor in good health and CMV-seronegative.

This chain's CDR3 is CAWSSPTGRAEAFF. CDR3 nucleotides: TGTGCCTGGAGTAGCCCGACAGGGCGTGCTGAAGCTTTCTTT. The V and J genes are TRBV30 and TRBJ1-1; 7 nucleotides agree with TRBD1. Trimming took 2 bases from V and 6 from J; bases not matched to a gene: 9. The germline CDR1 and CDR2 sequences are GTSNPN and SVGIG (reference sequence). The CDR3 is 14 residues long.